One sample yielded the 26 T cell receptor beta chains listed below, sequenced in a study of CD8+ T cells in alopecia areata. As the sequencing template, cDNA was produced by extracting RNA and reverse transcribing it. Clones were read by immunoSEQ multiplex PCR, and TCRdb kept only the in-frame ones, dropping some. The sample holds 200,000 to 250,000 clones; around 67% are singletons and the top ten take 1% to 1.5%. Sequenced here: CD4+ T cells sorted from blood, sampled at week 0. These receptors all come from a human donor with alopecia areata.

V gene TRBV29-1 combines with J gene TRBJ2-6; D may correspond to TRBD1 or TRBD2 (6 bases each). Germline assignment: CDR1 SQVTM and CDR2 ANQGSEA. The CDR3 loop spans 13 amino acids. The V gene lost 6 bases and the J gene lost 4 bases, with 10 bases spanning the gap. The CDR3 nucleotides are TGCAGCGTGGAGGGGGACGGGGCCAACGTCCTGACTTTC. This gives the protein CSVEGDGANVLTF.

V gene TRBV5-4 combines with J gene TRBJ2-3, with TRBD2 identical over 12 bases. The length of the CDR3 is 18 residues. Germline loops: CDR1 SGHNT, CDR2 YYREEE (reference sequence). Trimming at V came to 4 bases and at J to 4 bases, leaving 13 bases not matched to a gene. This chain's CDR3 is CASSQIPSGLAGSDTQYF. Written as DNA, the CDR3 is TGTGCCAGCAGCCAAATACCTAGCGGACTAGCGGGGTCAGATACGCAGTATTTT.

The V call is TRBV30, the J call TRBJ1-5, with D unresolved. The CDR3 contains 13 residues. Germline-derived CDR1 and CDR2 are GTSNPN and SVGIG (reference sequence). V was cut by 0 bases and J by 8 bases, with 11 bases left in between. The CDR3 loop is CAWSVRHSEPQHF. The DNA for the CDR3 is TGTGCCTGGAGTGTACGGCATTCGGAGCCCCAGCATTTT.

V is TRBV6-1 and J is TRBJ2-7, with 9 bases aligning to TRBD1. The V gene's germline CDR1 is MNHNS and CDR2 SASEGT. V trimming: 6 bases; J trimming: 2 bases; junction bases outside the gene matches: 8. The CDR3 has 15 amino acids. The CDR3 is CASRVTGGSAYEQYF. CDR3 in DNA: TGTGCCAGCAGGGTAACAGGGGGCAGTGCCTACGAGCAGTACTTC.

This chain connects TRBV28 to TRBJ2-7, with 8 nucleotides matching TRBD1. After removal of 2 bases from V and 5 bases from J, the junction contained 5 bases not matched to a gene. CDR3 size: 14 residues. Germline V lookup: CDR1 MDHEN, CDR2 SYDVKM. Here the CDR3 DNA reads TGTGCCAGCAGTTTAGGGCCAGGGGGCAACGAGCAGTACTTC. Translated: CASSLGPGGNEQYF.

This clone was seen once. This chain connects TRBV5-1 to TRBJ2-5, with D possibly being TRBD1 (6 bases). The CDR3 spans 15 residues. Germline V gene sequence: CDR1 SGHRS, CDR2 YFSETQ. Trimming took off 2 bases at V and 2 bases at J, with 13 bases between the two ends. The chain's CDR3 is CASSLRETGQETQYF. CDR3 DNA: TGCGCCAGCAGCTTAAGAGAGACAGGACAAGAGACCCAGTACTTC.

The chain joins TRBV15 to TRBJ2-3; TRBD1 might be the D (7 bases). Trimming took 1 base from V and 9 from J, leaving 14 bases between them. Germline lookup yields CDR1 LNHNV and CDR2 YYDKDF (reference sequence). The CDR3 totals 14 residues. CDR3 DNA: TGTGCCACCAGCAGAGGGGGGGACAGTACCACGCAGTATTTT. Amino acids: CATSRGGDSTTQYF.

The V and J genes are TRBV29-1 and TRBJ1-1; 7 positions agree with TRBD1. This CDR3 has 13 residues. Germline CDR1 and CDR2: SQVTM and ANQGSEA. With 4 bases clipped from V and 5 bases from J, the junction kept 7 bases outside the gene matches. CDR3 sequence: CSVAVSGGTEAFF. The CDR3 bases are TGCAGCGTTGCAGTCTCAGGGGGTACTGAAGCTTTCTTT.

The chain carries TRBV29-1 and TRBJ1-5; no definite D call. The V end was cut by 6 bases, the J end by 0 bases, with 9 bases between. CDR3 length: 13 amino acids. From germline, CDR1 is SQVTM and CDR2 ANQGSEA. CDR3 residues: CSVQGYSNQPQHF. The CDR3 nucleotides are TGCAGCGTCCAAGGATATAGCAATCAGCCCCAGCATTTT. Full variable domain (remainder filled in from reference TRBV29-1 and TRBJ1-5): SAVISQKPSRDICQRGTSLTIQCQVDSQVTMMFWYRQQPGQSLTLIATANQGSEATYESGFVIDKFPISRPNLTFSTLTVSNMSPEDSSIYLCSVQGYSNQPQHFGDGTRLSIL.

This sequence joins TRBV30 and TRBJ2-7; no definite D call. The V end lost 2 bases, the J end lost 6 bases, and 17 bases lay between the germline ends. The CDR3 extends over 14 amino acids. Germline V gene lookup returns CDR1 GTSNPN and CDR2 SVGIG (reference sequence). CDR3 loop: CAWSFLPQMGEQYF. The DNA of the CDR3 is TGTGCCTGGAGTTTCCTACCCCAGATGGGCGAGCAGTACTTC.

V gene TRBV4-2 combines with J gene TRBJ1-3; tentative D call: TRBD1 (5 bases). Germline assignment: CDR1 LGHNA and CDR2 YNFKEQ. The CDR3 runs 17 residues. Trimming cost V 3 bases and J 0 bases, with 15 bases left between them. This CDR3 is CASSQWVGTDSGNTIYF. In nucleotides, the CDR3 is TGTGCCAGCAGCCAGTGGGTGGGGACTGACTCTGGAAACACCATATATTTT.

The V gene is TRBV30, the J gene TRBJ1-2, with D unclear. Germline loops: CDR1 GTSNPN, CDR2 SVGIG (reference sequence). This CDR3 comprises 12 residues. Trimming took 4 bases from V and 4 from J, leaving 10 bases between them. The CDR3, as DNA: TGTGCCTGGATGGCGGACCTCTATGGCTACACCTTC. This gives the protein CAWMADLYGYTF.

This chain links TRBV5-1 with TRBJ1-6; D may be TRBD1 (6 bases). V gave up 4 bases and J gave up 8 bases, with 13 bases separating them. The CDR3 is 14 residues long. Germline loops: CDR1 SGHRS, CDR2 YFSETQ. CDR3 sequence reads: CASSPSAGDSPLHF. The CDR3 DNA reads TGCGCCAGCAGCCCCTCGGCAGGGGATTCACCCCTCCACTTT.

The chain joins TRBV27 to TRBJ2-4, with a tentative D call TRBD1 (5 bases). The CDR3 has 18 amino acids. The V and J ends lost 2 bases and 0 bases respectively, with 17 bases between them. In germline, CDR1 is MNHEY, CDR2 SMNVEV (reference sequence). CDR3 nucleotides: TGTGCCAGCAGTTTAAGGGGAAGGCAAGGGGTAGCCAAAAACATTCAGTACTTC. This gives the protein CASSLRGRQGVAKNIQYF.

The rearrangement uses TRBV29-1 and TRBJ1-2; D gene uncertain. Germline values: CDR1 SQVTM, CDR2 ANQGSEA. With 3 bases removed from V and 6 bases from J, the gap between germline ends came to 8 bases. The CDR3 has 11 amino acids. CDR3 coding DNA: TGCAGCGTTGAGGGTCAGGATGGCTACACCTTC. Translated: CSVEGQDGYTF.

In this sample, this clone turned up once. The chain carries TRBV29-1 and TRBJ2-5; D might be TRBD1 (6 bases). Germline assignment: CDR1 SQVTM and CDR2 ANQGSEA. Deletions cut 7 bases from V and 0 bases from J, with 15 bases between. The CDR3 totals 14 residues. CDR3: CSGDLTGNQETQYF. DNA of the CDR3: TGCAGCGGGGACCTTACAGGGAACCAAGAGACCCAGTACTTC.

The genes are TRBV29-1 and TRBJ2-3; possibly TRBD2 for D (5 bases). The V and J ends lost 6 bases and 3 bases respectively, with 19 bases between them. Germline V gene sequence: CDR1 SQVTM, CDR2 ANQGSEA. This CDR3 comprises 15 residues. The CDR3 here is CSVILLRERTDTQYF. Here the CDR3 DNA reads TGCAGCGTAATCTTATTAAGGGAGCGAACAGATACGCAGTATTTT.

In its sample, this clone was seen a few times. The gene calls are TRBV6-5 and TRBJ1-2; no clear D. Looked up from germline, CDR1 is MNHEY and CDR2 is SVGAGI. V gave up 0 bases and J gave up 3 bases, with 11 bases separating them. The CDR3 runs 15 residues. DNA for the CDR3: TGTGCCAGCAGTTACTCGTCCTTCACGTACTATGGCTACACCTTC. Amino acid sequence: CASSYSSFTYYGYTF.

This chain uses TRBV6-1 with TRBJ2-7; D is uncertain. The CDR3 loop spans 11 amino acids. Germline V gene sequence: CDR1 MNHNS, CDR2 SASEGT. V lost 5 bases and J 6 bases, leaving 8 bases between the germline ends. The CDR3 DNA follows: TGTGCCAGCAGTTACCTGGGCGAGCAGTACTTC. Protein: CASSYLGEQYF.

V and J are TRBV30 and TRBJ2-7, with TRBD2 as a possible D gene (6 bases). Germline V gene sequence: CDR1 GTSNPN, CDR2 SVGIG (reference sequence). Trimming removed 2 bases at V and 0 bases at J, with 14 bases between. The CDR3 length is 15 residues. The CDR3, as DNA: TGTGCCTGGAGTCCTTTTGGGGGGATCTCCTACGAGCAGTACTTC. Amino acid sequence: CAWSPFGGISYEQYF. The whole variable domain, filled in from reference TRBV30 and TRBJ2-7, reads SQTIHQWPATLVQPVGSPLSLECTVEGTSNPNLYWYRQAAGRGLQLLFYSVGIGQISSEVPQNLSASRPQDRQFILSSKKLLLSDSGFYLCAWSPFGGISYEQYFGPGTRLTVT.

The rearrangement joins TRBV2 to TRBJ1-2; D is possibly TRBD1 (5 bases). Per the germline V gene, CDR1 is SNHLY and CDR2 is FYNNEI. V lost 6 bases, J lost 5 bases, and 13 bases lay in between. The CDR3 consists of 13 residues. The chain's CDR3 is CASSLGTEYGYTF. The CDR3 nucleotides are TGTGCCAGCAGCCTCGGGACCGAGTATGGCTACACCTTC.

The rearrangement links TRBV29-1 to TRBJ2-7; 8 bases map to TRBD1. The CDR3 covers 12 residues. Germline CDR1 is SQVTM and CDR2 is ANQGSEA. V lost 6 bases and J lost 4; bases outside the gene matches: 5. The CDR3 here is CSVWTGLYEQYF. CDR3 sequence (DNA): TGCAGCGTATGGACAGGGCTTTACGAGCAGTACTTC.

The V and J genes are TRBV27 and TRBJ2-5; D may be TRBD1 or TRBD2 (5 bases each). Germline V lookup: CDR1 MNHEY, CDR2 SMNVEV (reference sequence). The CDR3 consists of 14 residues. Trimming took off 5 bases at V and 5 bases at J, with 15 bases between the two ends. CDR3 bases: TGTGCCAGCAGTCCGCCGGGGCGGCAGGAGACCCAGTACTTC. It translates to CASSPPGRQETQYF.

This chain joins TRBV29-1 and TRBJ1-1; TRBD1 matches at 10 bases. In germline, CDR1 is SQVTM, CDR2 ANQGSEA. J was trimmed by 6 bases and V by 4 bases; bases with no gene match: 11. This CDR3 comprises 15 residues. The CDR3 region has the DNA TGCAGCGTTGTGGGAGGGCCCGGGACAGGGGCTGAAGCTTTCTTT. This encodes CSVVGGPGTGAEAFF.

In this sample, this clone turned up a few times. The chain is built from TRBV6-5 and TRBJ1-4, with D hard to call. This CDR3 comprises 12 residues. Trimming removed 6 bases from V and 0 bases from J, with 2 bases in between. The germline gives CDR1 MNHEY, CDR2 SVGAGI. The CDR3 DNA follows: TGTGCCAGCAGGGCAACTAATGAAAAACTGTTTTTT. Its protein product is CASRATNEKLFF.

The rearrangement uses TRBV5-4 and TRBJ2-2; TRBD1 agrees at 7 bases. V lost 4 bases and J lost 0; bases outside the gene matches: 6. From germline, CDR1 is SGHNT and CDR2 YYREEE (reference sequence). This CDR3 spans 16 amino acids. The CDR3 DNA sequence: TGTGCCAGCAGCCACAGACAGGGCCCGAACACCGGGGAGCTGTTTTTT. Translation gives CASSHRQGPNTGELFF.